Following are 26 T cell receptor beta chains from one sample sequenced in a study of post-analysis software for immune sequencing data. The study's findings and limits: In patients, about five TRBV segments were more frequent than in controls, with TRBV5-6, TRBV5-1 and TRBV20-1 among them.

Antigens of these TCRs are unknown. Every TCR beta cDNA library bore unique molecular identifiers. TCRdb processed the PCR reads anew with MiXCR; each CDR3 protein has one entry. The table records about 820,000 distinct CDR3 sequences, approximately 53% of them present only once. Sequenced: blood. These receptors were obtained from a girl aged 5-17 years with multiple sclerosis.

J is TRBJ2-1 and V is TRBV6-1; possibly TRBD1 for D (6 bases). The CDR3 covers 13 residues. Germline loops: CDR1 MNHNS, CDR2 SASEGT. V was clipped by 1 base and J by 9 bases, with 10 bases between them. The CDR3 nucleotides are TGTGCCAGCAGTGAAGACAGGGCGGGTGAGCAGTTCTTC. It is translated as CASSEDRAGEQFF.

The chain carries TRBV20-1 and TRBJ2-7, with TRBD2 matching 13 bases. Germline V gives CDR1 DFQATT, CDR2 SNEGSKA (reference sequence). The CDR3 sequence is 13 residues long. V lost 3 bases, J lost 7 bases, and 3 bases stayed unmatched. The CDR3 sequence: CSARMGLAGEQYF. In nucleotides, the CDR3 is TGCAGTGCTAGGATGGGACTAGCGGGAGAGCAGTACTTC.

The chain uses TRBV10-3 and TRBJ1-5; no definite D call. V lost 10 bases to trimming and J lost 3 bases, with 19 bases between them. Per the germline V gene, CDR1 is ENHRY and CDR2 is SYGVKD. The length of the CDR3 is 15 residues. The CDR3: CATKQQPDSNQPQHF. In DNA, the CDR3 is TGTGCCACTAAACAGCAACCAGATTCCAATCAGCCCCAGCATTTT.

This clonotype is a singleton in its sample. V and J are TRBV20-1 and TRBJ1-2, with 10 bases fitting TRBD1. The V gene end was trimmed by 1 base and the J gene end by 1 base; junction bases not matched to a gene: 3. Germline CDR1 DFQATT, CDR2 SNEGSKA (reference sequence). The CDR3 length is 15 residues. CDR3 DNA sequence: TGCAGTGCTAGAGGACGGACAGGGGGTAACTATGGCTACACCTTC. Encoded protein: CSARGRTGGNYGYTF.

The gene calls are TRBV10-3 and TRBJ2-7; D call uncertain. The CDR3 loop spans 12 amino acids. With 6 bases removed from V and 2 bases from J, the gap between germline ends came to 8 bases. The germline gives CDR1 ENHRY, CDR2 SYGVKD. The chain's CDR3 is CAIRGLTYEQYF. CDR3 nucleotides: TGTGCCATCAGGGGTCTGACCTACGAGCAGTACTTC.

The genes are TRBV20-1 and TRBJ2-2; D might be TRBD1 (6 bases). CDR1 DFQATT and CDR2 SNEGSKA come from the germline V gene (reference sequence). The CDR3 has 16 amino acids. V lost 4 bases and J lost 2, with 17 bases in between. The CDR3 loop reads CSAKLGGGSNTGELFF. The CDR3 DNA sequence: TGCAGTGCTAAACTGGGTGGGGGCTCAAACACCGGGGAGCTGTTTTTT.

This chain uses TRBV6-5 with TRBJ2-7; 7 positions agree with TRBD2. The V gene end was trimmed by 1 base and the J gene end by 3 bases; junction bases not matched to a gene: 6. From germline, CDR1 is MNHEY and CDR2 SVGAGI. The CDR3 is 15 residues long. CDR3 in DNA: TGTGCCAGCAGTTACTTCACCGGGACTAACTACGAGCAGTACTTC. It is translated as CASSYFTGTNYEQYF.

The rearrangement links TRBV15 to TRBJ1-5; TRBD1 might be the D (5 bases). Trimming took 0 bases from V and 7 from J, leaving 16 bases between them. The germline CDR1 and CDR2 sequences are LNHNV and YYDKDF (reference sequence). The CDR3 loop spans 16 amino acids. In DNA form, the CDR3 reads TGTGCCACCAGCAGAGATGGGGGTGGGGGAGGGCAGCCCCAGCATTTT. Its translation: CATSRDGGGGGQPQHF.

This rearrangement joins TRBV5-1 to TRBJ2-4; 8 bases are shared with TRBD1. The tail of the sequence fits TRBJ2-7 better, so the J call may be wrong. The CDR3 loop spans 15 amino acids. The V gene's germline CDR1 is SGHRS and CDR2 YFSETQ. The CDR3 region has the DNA TGCGCCAGCAGCTTGGGGACAGGGCTTAACTACGAGCAGTACTTC. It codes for CASSLGTGLNYEQYF.

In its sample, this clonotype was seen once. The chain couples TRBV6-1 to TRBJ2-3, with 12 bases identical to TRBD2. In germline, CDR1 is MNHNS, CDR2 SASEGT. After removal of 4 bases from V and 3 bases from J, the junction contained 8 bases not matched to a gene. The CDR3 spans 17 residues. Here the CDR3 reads CASSAPLAGGPTDTQYF. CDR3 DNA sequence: TGTGCCAGCAGTGCCCCCCTAGCGGGAGGGCCGACAGATACGCAGTATTTT.

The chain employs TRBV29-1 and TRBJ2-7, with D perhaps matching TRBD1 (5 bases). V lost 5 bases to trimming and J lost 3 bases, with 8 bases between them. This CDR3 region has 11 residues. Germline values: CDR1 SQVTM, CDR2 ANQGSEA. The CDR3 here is CSVSQGYEQYF. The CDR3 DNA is TGCAGCGTTAGTCAGGGCTACGAGCAGTACTTC.

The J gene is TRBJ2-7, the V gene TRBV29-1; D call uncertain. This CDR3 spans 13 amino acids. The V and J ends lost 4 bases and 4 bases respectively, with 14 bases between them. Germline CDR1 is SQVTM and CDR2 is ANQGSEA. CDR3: CSVGLRFGYEQYF. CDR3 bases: TGCAGCGTTGGGTTACGATTTGGATACGAGCAGTACTTC.

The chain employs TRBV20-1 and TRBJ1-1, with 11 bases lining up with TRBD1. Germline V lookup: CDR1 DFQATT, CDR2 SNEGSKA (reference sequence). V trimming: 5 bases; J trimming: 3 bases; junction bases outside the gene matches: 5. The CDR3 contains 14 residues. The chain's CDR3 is CSAAGTGGDTEAFF. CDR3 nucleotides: TGCAGTGCTGCCGGGACAGGGGGGGACACTGAAGCTTTCTTT.

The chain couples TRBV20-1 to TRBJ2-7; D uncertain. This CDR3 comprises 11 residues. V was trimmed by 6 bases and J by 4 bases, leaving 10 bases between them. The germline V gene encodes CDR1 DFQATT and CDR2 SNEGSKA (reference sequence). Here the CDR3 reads CSAEKRYEQYF. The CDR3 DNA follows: TGCAGTGCCGAAAAGCGATACGAGCAGTACTTC.

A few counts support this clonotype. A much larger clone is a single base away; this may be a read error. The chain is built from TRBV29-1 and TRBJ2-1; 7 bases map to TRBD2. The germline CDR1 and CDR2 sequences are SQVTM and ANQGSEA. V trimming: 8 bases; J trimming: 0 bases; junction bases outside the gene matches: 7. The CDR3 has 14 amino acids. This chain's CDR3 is CSICGGPSYNEQFF. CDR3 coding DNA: TGCAGCATCTGCGGGGGACCCTCCTACAATGAGCAGTTCTTC.

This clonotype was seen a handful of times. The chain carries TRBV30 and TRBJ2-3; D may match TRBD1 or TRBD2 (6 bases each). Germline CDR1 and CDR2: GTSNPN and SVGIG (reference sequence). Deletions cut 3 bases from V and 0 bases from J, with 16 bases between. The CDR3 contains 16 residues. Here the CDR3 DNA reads TGTGCCTGGAGGGAAAGAGGGGGGCGAAGCACAGATACGCAGTATTTT. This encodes CAWRERGGRSTDTQYF. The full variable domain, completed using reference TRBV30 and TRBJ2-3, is SQTIHQWPATLVQPVGSPLSLECTVEGTSNPNLYWYRQAAGRGLQLLFYSVGIGQISSEVPQNLSASRPQDRQFILSSKKLLLSDSGFYLCAWRERGGRSTDTQYFGPGTRLTVL.

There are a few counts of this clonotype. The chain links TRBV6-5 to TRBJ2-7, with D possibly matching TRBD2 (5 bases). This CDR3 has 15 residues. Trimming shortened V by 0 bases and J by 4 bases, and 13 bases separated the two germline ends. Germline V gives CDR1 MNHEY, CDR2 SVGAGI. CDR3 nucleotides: TGTGCCAGCAGTTACTCGGCTAGCTCTGAATACGAGCAGTACTTC. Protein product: CASSYSASSEYEQYF.

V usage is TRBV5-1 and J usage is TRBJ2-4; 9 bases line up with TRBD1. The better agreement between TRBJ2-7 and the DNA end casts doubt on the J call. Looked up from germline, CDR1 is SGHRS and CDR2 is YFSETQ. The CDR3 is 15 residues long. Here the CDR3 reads CASSSMGTGNYEQYF. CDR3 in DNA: TGCGCCAGCAGCTCGATGGGGACAGGGAACTACGAGCAGTACTTC.

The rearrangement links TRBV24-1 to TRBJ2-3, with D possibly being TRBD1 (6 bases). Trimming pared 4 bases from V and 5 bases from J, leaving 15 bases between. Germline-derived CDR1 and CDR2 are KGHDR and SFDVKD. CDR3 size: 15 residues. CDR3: CATSDPAQGGDTQYF. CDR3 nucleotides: TGTGCCACCAGTGACCCAGCTCAAGGGGGAGATACGCAGTATTTT.

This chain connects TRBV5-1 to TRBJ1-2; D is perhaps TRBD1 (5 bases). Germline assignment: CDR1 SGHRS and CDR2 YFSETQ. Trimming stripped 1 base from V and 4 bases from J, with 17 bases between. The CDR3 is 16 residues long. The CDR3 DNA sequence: TGCGCCAGCAGCTTGTTTTCAACCTCTGGGGCCTATGGCTACACCTTC. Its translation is CASSLFSTSGAYGYTF. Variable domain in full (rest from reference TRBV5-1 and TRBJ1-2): KAGVTQTPRYLIKTRGQQVTLSCSPISGHRSVSWYQQTPGQGLQFLFEYFSETQRNKGNFPGRFSGRQFSNSRSEMNVSTLELGDSALYLCASSLFSTSGAYGYTFGSGTRLTVV.

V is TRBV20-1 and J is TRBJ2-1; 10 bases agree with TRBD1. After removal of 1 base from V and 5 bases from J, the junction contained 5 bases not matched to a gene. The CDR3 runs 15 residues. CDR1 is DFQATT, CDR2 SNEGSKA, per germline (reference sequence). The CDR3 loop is CSARGRDRGHNEQFF. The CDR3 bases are TGCAGTGCTAGAGGCCGGGACAGGGGTCACAATGAGCAGTTCTTC.

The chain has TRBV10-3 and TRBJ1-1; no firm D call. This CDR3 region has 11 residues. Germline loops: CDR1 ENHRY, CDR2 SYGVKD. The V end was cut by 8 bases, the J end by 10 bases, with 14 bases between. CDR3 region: CAILIPVTAFF. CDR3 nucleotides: TGTGCCATCCTGATCCCTGTGACAGCTTTCTTT.

CDR3 protein: CSARAVSNSEQFF. In DNA, the CDR3 is TGCAGTGCTAGGGCCGTCTCGAATAGTGAGCAGTTCTTC. This chain joins TRBV20-1 and TRBJ2-1; the D is unclear. Per germline, CDR1 DFQATT and CDR2 SNEGSKA (reference sequence). The CDR3 is 13 amino acids. Trimming cost V 3 bases and J 9 bases, with 15 bases left between them.

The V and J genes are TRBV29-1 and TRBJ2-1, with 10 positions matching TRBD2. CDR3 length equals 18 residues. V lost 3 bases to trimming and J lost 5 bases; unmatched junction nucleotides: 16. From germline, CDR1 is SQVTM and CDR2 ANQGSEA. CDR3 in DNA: TGCAGCGTTGATCCCAACAGAGGTAGCGGGGGGCGCCACAATGAGCAGTTCTTC. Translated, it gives CSVDPNRGSGGRHNEQFF.

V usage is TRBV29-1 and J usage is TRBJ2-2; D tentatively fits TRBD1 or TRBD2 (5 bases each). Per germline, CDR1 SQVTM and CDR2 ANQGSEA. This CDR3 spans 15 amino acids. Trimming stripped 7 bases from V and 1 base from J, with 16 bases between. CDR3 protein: CSATSGGGNTGELFF. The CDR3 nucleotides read TGCAGCGCTACCTCAGGTGGGGGGAACACCGGGGAGCTGTTTTTT.

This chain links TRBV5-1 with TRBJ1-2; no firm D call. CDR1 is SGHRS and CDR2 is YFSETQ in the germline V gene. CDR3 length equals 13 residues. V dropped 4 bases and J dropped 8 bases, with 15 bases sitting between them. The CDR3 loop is CASSPRRRHGYTF. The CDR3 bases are TGCGCCAGCAGCCCAAGACGTCGTCACGGCTACACCTTC.